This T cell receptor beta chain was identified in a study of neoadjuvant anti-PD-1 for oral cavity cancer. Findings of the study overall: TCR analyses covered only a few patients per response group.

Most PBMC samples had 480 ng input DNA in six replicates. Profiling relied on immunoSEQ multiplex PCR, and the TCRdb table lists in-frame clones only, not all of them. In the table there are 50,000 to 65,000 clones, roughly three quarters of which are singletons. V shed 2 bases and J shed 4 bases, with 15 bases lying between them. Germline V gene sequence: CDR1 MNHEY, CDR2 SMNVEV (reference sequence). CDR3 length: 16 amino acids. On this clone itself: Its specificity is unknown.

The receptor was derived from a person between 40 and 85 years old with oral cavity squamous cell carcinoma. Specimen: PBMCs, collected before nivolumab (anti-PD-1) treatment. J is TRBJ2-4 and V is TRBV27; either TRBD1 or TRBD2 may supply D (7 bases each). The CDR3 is CASSLLTGRAKNIQYF. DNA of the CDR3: TGTGCCAGCAGTTTACTGACAGGGAGGGCAAAAAACATTCAGTACTTC.